This TCR beta chain was retrieved from a study of memory CD4+ T cells and cytomegalovirus serostatus. Profiling relied on immunoSEQ multiplex PCR, and the TCRdb table lists in-frame clones only, not all of them. The sample includes approximately 42,000 clones, around three quarters of them seen just once. The ends were cut back, 0 bases at V and 5 bases at J, with 16 bases in the middle. CDR3 length: 16 amino acids. Germline-derived CDR1 and CDR2 are MGHRA and YSYEKL. Single viable CD3+CD4+CD8-CD45RO+ cells were sorted as the memory CD4+ T cells. The sequencing input was memory CD4+ T cells from blood. V is TRBV4-1 and J is TRBJ1-2; no reliable D call. This clonotype originated in an adult in good health and CMV-seronegative. CDR3 sequence (DNA): TGCGCCAGCAGCCAAGAGATCCGGACCGCTTCGTATGGCTACACCTTC. As protein: CASSQEIRTASYGYTF.